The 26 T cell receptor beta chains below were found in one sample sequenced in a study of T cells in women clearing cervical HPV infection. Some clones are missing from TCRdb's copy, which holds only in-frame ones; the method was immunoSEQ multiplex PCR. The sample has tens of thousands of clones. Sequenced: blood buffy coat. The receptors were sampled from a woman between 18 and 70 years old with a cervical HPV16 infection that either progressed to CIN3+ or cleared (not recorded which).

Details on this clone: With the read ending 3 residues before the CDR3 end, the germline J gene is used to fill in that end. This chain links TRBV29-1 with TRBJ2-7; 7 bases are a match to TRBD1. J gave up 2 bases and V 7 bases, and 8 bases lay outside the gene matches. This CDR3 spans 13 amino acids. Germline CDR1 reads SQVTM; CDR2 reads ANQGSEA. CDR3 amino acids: CSATGTVPYEQYF. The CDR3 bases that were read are TGCAGCGCTACCGGGACAGTCCCCTACGAG.

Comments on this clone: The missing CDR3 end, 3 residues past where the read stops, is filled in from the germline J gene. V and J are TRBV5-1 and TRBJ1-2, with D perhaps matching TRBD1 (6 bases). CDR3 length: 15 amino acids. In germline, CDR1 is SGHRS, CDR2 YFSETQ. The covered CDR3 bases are TGCGCCAGCAGCTTGGATGGGGGCGTCGGGGCCGGC. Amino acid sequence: CASSLDGGVGAG. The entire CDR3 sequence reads CASSLDGGVGAGYTF. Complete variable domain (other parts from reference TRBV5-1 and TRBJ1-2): KAGVTQTPRYLIKTRGQQVTLSCSPISGHRSVSWYQQTPGQGLQFLFEYFSETQRNKGNFPGRFSGRQFSNSRSEMNVSTLELGDSALYLCASSLDGGVGAGYTFGSGTRLTVV.

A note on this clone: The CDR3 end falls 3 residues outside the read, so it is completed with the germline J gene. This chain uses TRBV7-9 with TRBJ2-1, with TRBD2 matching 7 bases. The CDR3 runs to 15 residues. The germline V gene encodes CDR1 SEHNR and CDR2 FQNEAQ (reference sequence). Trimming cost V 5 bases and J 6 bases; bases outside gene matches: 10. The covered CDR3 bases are TGTGCCAGCAGCCAAGCGGGGACGTTATTCAATGAG. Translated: CASSQAGTLFNE. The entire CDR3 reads CASSQAGTLFNEQFF.

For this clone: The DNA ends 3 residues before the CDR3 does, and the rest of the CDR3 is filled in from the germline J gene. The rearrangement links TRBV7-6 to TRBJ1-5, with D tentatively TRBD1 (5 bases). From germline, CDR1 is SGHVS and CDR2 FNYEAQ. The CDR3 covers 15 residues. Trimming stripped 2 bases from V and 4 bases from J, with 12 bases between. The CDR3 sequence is CASSLLAGRNQPQHF. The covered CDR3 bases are TGTGCCAGCAGCTTATTGGCGGGGCGGAATCAGCCC.

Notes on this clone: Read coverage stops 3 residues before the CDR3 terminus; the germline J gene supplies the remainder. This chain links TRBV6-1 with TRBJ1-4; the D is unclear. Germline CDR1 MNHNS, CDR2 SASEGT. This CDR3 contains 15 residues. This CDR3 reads CASSDQSWPNSPLFF. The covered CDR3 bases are TGTGCCAGCAGTGATCAGTCTTGGCCCAATTCACCA.

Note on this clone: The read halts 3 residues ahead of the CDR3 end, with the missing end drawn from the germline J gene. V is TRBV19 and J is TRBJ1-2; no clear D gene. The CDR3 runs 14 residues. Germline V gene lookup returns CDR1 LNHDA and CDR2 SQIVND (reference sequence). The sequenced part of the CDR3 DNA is TGTGCCAGTAGCAGAAGACTAGCGGGTAGGGAC. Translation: CASSRRLAGRD. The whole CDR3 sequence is CASSRRLAGRDYTF.

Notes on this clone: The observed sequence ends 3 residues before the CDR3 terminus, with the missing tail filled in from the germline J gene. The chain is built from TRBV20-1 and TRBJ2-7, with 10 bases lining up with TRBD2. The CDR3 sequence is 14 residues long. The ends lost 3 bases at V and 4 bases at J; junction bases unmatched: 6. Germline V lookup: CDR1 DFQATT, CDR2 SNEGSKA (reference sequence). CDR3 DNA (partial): TGCAGTGCTAGCAGAACTAGCGGGGCTTACGAG. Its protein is CSASRTSGAYE. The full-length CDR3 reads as CSASRTSGAYEQYF.

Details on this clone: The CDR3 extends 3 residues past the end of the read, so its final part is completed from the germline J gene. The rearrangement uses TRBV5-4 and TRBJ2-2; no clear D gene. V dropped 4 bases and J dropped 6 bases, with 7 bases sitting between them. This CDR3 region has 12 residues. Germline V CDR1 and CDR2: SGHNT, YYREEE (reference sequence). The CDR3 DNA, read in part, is TGTGCCAGCAGCCCCCCGGCCGGGGAG. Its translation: CASSPPAGE. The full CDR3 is CASSPPAGELFF.

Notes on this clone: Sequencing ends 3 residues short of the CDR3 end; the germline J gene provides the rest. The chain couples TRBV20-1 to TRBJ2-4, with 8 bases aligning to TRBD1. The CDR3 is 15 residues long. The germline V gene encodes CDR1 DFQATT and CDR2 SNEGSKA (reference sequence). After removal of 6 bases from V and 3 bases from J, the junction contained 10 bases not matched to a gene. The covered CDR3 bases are TGCAGTGCACACGCGCCAGGGGGCATCAAAAACATT. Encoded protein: CSAHAPGGIKNI. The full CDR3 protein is CSAHAPGGIKNIQYF.

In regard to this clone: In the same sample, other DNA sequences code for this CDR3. The part of the CDR3 DNA that was read is TGTGCCAGCAGCTTAGCAGGGGGCCCCTTC. Protein sequence: CASSLAGGPF. The complete CDR3 reads CASSLAGGPFIYF. This chain uses TRBV7-9 with TRBJ1-3; 7 bases align to TRBD1. The CDR3 end is not reached by the read, which stops 3 residues before it; the germline J gene fills it in. Germline V CDR1 and CDR2: SEHNR, FQNEAQ (reference sequence). The CDR3 extends over 13 amino acids.

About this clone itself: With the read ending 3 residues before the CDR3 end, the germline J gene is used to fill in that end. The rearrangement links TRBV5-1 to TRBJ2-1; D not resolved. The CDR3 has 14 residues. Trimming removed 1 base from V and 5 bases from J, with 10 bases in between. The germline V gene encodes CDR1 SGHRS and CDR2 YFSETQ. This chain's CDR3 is CASSLWIADNEQFF. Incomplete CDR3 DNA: TGCGCCAGCAGCTTGTGGATAGCCGACAATGAG.

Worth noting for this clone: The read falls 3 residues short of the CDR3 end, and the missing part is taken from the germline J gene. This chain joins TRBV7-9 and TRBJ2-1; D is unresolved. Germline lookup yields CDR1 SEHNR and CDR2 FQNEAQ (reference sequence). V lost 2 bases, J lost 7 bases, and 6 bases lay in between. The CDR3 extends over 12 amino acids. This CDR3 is CASSLRANEQFF. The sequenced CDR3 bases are TGTGCCAGCAGCTTAAGAGCAAATGAG.

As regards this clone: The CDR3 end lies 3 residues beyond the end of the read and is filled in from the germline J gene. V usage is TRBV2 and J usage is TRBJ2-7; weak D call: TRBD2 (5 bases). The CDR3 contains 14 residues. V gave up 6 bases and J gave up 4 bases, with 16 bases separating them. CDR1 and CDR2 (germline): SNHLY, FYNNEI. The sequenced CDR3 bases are TGTGCCAGCAGGCTAGCTAGGGTTTTGTACGAG. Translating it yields CASRLARVLYE. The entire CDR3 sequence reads CASRLARVLYEQYF. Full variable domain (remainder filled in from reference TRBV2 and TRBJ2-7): EPEVTQTPSHQVTQMGQEVILRCVPISNHLYFYWYRQILGQKVEFLVSFYNNEISEKSEIFDDQFSVERPDGSNFTLKIRSTKLEDSAMYFCASRLARVLYEQYFGPGTRLTVT.

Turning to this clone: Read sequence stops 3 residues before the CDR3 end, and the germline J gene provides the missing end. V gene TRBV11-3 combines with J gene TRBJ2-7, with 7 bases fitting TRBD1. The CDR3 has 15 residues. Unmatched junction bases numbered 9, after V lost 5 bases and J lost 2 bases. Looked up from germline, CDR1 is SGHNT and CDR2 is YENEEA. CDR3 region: CASSPYRGLAYEQYF. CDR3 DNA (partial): TGTGCCAGCAGCCCTTACAGGGGTTTAGCCTACGAG. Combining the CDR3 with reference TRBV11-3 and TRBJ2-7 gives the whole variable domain EAGVVQSPRYKIIEKKQPVAFWCNPISGHNTLYWYLQNLGQGPELLIRYENEEAVDDSQLPKDRFSAERLKGVDSTLKIQPAELGDSAVYLCASSPYRGLAYEQYFGPGTRLTVT.

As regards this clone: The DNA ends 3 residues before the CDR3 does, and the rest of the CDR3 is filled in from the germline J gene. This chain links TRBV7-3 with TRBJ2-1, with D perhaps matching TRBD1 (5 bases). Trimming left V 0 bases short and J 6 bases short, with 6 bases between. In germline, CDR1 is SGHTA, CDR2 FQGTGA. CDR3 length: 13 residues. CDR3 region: CASSLTQGNEQFF. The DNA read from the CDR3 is TGTGCCAGCAGCTTAACTCAGGGCAATGAG.

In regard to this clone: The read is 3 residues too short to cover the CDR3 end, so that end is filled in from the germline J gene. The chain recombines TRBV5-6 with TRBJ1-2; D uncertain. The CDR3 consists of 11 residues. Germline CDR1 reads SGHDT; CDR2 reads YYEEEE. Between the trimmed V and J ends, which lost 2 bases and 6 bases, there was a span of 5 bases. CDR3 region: CASSLKDGYTF. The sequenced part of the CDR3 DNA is TGTGCCAGCAGCTTAAAGGATGGC.

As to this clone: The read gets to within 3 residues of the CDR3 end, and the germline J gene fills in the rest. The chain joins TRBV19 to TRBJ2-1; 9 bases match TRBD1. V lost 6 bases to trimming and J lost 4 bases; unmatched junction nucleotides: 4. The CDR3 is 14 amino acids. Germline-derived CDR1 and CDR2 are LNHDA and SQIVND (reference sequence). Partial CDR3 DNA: TGTGCCAGTAGCCGGGACAGGGCGTACAATGAG. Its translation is CASSRDRAYNE. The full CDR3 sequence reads CASSRDRAYNEQFF. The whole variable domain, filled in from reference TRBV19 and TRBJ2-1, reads DGGITQSPKYLFRKEGQNVTLSCEQNLNHDAMYWYRQDPGQGLRLIYYSQIVNDFQKGDIAEGYSVSREKKESFPLTVTSAQKNPTAFYLCASSRDRAYNEQFFGPGTRLTVL.

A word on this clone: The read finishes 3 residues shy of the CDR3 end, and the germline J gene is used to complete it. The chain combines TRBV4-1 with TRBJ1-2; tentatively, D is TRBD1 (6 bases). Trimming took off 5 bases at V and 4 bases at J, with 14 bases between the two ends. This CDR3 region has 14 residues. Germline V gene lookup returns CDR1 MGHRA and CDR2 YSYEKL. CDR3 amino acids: CASSLDRSTYGYTF. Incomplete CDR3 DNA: TGCGCCAGCAGCTTAGACAGGTCCACCTATGGC.

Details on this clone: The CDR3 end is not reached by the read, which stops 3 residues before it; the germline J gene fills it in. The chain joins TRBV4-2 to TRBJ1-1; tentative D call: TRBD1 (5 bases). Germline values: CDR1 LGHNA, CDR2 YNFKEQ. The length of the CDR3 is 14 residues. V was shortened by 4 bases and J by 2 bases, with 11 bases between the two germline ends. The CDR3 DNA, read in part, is TGTGCCAGCAGCCGATCGACAGCTAACACTGAA. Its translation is CASSRSTANTE. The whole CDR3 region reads CASSRSTANTEAFF.

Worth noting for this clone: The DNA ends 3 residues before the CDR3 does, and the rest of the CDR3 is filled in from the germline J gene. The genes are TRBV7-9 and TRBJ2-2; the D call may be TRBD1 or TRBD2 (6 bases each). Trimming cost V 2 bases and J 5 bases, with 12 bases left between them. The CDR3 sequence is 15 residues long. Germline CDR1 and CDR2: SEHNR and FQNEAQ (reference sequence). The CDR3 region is CASSLFRGRTGELFF. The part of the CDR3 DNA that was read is TGTGCCAGCAGCTTATTTAGGGGGAGGACCGGGGAG.

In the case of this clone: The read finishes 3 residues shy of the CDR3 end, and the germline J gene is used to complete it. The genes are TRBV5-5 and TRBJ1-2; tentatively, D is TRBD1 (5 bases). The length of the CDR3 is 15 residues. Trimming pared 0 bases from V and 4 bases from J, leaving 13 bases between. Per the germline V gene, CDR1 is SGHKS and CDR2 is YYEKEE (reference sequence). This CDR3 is CASSLVGRGGYGYTF. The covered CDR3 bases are TGTGCCAGCAGCTTGGTTGGAAGGGGCGGCTATGGC.

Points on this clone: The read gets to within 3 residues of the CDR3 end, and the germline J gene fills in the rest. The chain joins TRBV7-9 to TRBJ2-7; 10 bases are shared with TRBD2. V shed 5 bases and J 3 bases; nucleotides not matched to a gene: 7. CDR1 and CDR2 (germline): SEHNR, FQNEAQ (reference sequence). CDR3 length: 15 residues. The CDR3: CASSHSGTSDYEQYF. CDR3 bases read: TGTGCCAGCAGCCACTCCGGGACTAGCGACTACGAG.

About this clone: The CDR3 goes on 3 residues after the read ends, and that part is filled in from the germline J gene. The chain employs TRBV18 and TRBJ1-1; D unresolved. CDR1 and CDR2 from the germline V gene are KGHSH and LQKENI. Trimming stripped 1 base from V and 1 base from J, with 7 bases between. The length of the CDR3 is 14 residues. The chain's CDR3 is CASSPLKGNTEAFF. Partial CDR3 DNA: TGTGCCAGCTCACCACTTAAGGGGAACACTGAA.

This chain's CDR3 is CSASDPQDLYNEQFF. The CDR3 DNA, read in part, is TGCAGTGCTAGTGACCCACAAGACTTATACAATGAG. The chain is built from TRBV20-1 and TRBJ2-1; D gene ambiguous. The read gets to within 3 residues of the CDR3 end, and the germline J gene fills in the rest. V lost 3 bases and J lost 4, with 16 bases in between. CDR3 length: 15 residues. Looked up from germline, CDR1 is DFQATT and CDR2 is SNEGSKA (reference sequence).

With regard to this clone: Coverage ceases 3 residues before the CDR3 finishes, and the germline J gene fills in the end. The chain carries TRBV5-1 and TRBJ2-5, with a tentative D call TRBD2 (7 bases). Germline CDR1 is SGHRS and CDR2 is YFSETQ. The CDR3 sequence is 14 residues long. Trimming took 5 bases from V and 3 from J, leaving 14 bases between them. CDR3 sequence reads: CASSMGGPKETQYF. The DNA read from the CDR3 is TGCGCCAGCAGTATGGGGGGGCCCAAAGAGACC.

CDR3 DNA, as far as it was read: TGTGCCAGTAGCGCCGGGACTCATGGC. Translating gives CASSAGTHG. The whole CDR3 protein is CASSAGTHGYTF. This chain uses TRBV19 with TRBJ1-2, with D possibly matching TRBD1 (5 bases). Read data end 3 residues before the CDR3 end; the end is taken from the germline J gene. The V gene lost 6 bases and the J gene lost 6 bases, with 11 bases spanning the gap. The CDR3 is made up of 12 amino acids. Per the germline V gene, CDR1 is LNHDA and CDR2 is SQIVND (reference sequence).